This TCR beta chain is drawn from a study of shared clonotypes between healthy human individuals. The wider study: Those who served as donors were a couple of women and three men between the ages of 18 and 49.

General study findings and limits: Compared with clonotypes that all four donors shared, non-shared clonotypes had lower generation probabilities. Sequencing depth was expected to influence donor clonotype sharing.

V was pared by 2 bases and J by 3 bases, with 7 bases of the junction left unmatched. Germline lookup yields CDR1 SGHRS and CDR2 YFSETQ. This CDR3 comprises 16 residues. All of the donors resided in Nashville, Tennessee, and each was a Caucasian adult. The data were produced by immunoSEQ multiplex PCR, yet TCRdb's version contains in-frame clones alone and is incomplete. The table lists roughly 1 million clones, about 76% of them singletons. Regarding this clone: Its antigen is not known.

Sequenced: memory CD4+ T cells sorted from blood. The sample's subset: CD45RA-negative fraction. This clonotype originated in a man in his late teens or twenties in good health. This chain links TRBV5-1 with TRBJ1-4, with TRBD1 identical over 7 bases. CDR3 coding DNA: TGCGCCAGCAGCTTAACAGGGGTCGAGGCTAATGAAAAACTGTTTTTT. Translated, it gives CASSLTGVEANEKLFF. The complete variable domain, with remaining parts taken from reference TRBV5-1 and TRBJ1-4, reads KAGVTQTPRYLIKTRGQQVTLSCSPISGHRSVSWYQQTPGQGLQFLFEYFSETQRNKGNFPGRFSGRQFSNSRSEMNVSTLELGDSALYLCASSLTGVEANEKLFFGSGTQLSVL.